The 13 T cell receptor beta chains given below trace back to one sample, sequenced in a study of T cells after yellow fever vaccination. TCRdb used MiXCR to reprocess the 5' RACE reads, holding one entry per CDR3 protein. The sample consists of 300,000 to 350,000 distinct CDR3 sequences, around 4.4% of them appearing once. The material sequenced was PBMCs, taken 15 days after the yellow fever booster vaccination. The receptors derive from a young man who received the YFV17D yellow fever vaccine.

In its sample, this clonotype was seen a few times. This chain uses TRBV5-1 with TRBJ2-2; the match to TRBD1 covers 8 bases. Germline assignment: CDR1 SGHRS and CDR2 YFSETQ. V was clipped by 5 bases and J by 5 bases; unmatched bases: 8. The CDR3 runs to 15 residues. The CDR3 here is CASSPDRGSTGELFF. In DNA, the CDR3 is TGCGCCAGCAGTCCAGACAGGGGTAGTACCGGGGAGCTGTTTTTT.

This clonotype was picked up many times. V usage is TRBV27 and J usage is TRBJ1-5; 8 positions agree with TRBD1. This CDR3 has 13 residues. Germline CDR1 reads MNHEY; CDR2 reads SMNVEV (reference sequence). J was trimmed by 4 bases and V by 10 bases; bases with no gene match: 6. The CDR3 protein is CATADRENQPQHF. The CDR3 DNA sequence: TGTGCCACCGCGGACAGGGAAAATCAGCCCCAGCATTTT.

This clonotype was seen at least ten times. The chain links TRBV5-1 to TRBJ1-5; perhaps TRBD1 as D (6 bases). The germline CDR1 and CDR2 sequences are SGHRS and YFSETQ. V was clipped by 9 bases and J by 4 bases, with 20 bases between them. The CDR3 is 15 amino acids. The CDR3: CATPAEQGPNQPQHF. The CDR3 DNA sequence: TGCGCCACCCCGGCTGAACAGGGTCCAAATCAGCCCCAGCATTTT.

This clonotype has more than one count but fewer than ten. V is TRBV2 and J is TRBJ1-1; unclear D gene. CDR3 length equals 13 residues. Germline V lookup: CDR1 SNHLY, CDR2 FYNNEI. The ends were cut back, 5 bases at V and 6 bases at J, with 13 bases in the middle. DNA of the CDR3: TGTGCCAGCAGTCTGACCGAAACTTCTGAAGCTTTCTTT. Its translation: CASSLTETSEAFF.

J is TRBJ2-2 and V is TRBV7-3; weak D call: TRBD2 (5 bases). Trimming pared 6 bases from V and 3 bases from J, leaving 8 bases between. Germline V gene data show CDR1 as SGHTA and CDR2 as FQGTGA. The CDR3 is made up of 13 amino acids. The DNA of the CDR3 is TGTGCCAGCAGTTGGGAGTACACCGGGGAGCTGTTTTTT. It is translated as CASSWEYTGELFF.

Ten or more counts support this clonotype. The genes are TRBV4-3 and TRBJ2-1; D remains ambiguous. Looked up from germline, CDR1 is LGHNA and CDR2 is YSLEER. Trimming took 6 bases from V and 8 from J, leaving 14 bases between them. The CDR3 runs to 13 residues. CDR3 bases: TGCGCCAGCAGTGAGACGCCTCGGGATGAGCAGTTCTTC. This codes for CASSETPRDEQFF.

The sample holds many counts of this clonotype. The genes are TRBV12-3 or TRBV12-4 and TRBJ2-7; the D is unclear. The CDR3 covers 14 residues. The germline V and J ends were trimmed by 3 bases and 0 bases, with 9 bases remaining between them. CDR3 residues: CASSFAVISYEQYF. The CDR3 coding sequence is TGTGCCAGCAGTTTCGCCGTCATCTCCTACGAGCAGTACTTC.

This clonotype was picked up many times. The chain carries TRBV5-5 and TRBJ2-6; TRBD1 agrees at 8 bases. The CDR3 length is 20 residues. CDR1 is SGHKS and CDR2 is YYEKEE in the germline V gene (reference sequence). Trimming cost V 4 bases and J 1 base; bases outside gene matches: 16. CDR3 sequence reads: CASSVVPGQASRSGANVLTF. CDR3 coding DNA: TGTGCCAGCAGCGTCGTCCCGGGACAGGCTTCAAGGTCTGGGGCCAACGTCCTGACTTTC.

This clonotype was recorded many times. The V and J genes are TRBV7-2 and TRBJ2-2; 12 positions agree with TRBD2. Looked up from germline, CDR1 is SGHTA and CDR2 is FQGNSA. This CDR3 spans 16 amino acids. The trim removed 3 bases at V and 5 bases at J, leaving 4 bases unmatched. CDR3 sequence reads: CASSFSLAGGTGELFF. CDR3 nucleotide sequence: TGTGCCAGCAGCTTCTCTCTAGCGGGGGGGACCGGGGAGCTGTTTTTT. The entire variable domain, with the rest obtained from reference TRBV7-2 and TRBJ2-2, is as follows: GAGVSQSPSNKVTEKGKDVELRCDPISGHTALYWYRQSLGQGLEFLIYFQGNSAPDKSGLPSDRFSAERTGGSVSTLTIQRTQQEDSAVYLCASSFSLAGGTGELFFGEGSRLTVL.

This clonotype occurred many times. V gene TRBV5-1 combines with J gene TRBJ2-2; a weak D match, TRBD2 (6 bases). This CDR3 spans 15 amino acids. V lost 4 bases to trimming and J lost 4 bases, with 14 bases between them. CDR1 and CDR2 from the germline V gene are SGHRS and YFSETQ. The CDR3 region is CASSGGDSSTGELFF. CDR3 coding DNA: TGCGCCAGCAGCGGAGGGGACTCGAGCACCGGGGAGCTGTTTTTT.

This clonotype was observed many times. The rearrangement joins TRBV7-9 to TRBJ2-5; 7 positions agree with TRBD2. Germline assignment: CDR1 SEHNR and CDR2 FQNEAQ (reference sequence). V dropped 5 bases and J dropped 1; count of bases not matched to a gene: 13. The CDR3 is 17 amino acids. The CDR3 here is CASSAVSASGSQETQYF. CDR3 DNA sequence: TGTGCCAGCAGCGCCGTGTCGGCTAGCGGTTCCCAAGAGACCCAGTACTTC. The variable domain in full, with the rest retrieved from reference TRBV7-9 and TRBJ2-5, is DTGVSQNPRHKITKRGQNVTFRCDPISEHNRLYWYRQTLGQGPEFLTYFQNEAQLEKSRLLSDRFSAERPKGSFSTLEIQRTEQGDSAMYLCASSAVSASGSQETQYFGPGTRLLVL.

V usage is TRBV19 and J usage is TRBJ1-2; 7 nucleotides agree with TRBD1. Germline V gene data show CDR1 as LNHDA and CDR2 as SQIVND (reference sequence). The CDR3 totals 15 residues. Germline trimming cut 3 bases from V and 3 bases from J; bases unmatched to any gene: 7. The CDR3 loop reads CASSMGTDPYYGYTF. DNA of the CDR3: TGTGCCAGTAGTATGGGGACAGACCCTTACTATGGCTACACCTTC.

In this sample, this clonotype turned up many times. V and J are TRBV5-1 and TRBJ2-3; D call uncertain. This CDR3 comprises 14 residues. V shed 2 bases and J shed 4 bases, with 11 bases lying between them. In germline, CDR1 is SGHRS, CDR2 YFSETQ. CDR3: CASSFDWGSDTQYF. For the CDR3, the DNA is TGCGCCAGCAGCTTTGATTGGGGTTCAGATACGCAGTATTTT. The variable domain in full, with the rest retrieved from reference TRBV5-1 and TRBJ2-3, is KAGVTQTPRYLIKTRGQQVTLSCSPISGHRSVSWYQQTPGQGLQFLFEYFSETQRNKGNFPGRFSGRQFSNSRSEMNVSTLELGDSALYLCASSFDWGSDTQYFGPGTRLTVL.